Listed here are 25 T cell receptor beta chains from one sample, sequenced in a study of blood T cell repertoires in COVID-19. Sequenced by immunoSEQ multiplex PCR; TCRdb stores in-frame clones only, minus some. Among roughly 210,000 clones listed, 88% were seen once. The sequenced sample was peripheral blood. The receptors originated from a man aged 70 or older with acute or convalescent COVID-19.

This clone was observed a single time. The V and J genes are TRBV28 and TRBJ2-7; tentatively, D is TRBD1 (5 bases). V lost 8 bases, J lost 0 bases, and 14 bases lay in between. In germline, CDR1 is MDHEN, CDR2 SYDVKM. CDR3 size: 14 residues. As DNA, the CDR3 is TGTGCCAGCTCGCGACAGTTCAACTCCTACGAGCAGTACTTC. Translation: CASSRQFNSYEQYF.

As DNA, the CDR3 is TGTGCCAGCTCACCACGAGGACAGGGCGAGACCCAGTACTTC. The encoded protein is CASSPRGQGETQYF. V gene TRBV18 combines with J gene TRBJ2-5; 8 nucleotides match TRBD1. The CDR3 is 14 residues long. V was pared by 1 base and J by 5 bases, with 3 bases of the junction left unmatched. Looked up from germline, CDR1 is KGHSH and CDR2 is LQKENI.

The gene calls are TRBV12-2 and TRBJ1-5; the DNA was not compared with TRBD1, the D call given in the table. TRBV12-2 is an annotated pseudogene. The length of the CDR3 is 16 residues. CDR3 protein: CASRLGTDRVDQPQHF. CDR3 nucleotides: TGTGCAAGTCGCTTAGGTACAGACAGGGTCGATCAGCCCCAGCATTTT.

This chain links TRBV5-6 with TRBJ1-2, with 8 bases matching TRBD1. V was pared by 3 bases and J by 5 bases, with 6 bases of the junction left unmatched. This CDR3 contains 14 residues. The V gene's germline CDR1 is SGHDT and CDR2 YYEEEE. CDR3 in amino acids: CASSSDRAVYGYTF. CDR3 sequence (DNA): TGTGCCAGCAGCTCGGACAGGGCGGTATATGGCTACACCTTC.

The chain employs TRBV27 and TRBJ2-1; D may be TRBD2 (6 bases). Trimming took off 2 bases at V and 0 bases at J, with 8 bases between the two ends. The V gene's germline CDR1 is MNHEY and CDR2 SMNVEV (reference sequence). This CDR3 is built from 15 residues. The CDR3 here is CASSLGTSSYNEQFF. DNA for the CDR3: TGTGCCAGCAGTTTAGGGACTTCCTCCTACAATGAGCAGTTCTTC.

This chain's CDR3 is CASGRQGFDGYTF. The CDR3 bases are TGTGCCAGCGGCCGACAGGGCTTTGACGGCTACACCTTC. The J gene is TRBJ1-2, the V gene TRBV25-1, with 7 bases fitting TRBD1. V was clipped by 8 bases and J by 8 bases; unmatched bases: 11. Germline loops: CDR1 MGHDK, CDR2 SYGVNS. This CDR3 region has 13 residues.

The V gene is TRBV5-5, the J gene TRBJ1-1, with 7 bases fitting TRBD1. Germline CDR1 and CDR2: SGHKS and YYEKEE (reference sequence). Trimming removed 3 bases from V and 4 bases from J; junction bases left unmatched: 3. CDR3 length: 13 residues. The DNA for the CDR3 is TGTGCCAGCAGCTGGGGGACAGCCACTGAAGCTTTCTTT. It is translated as CASSWGTATEAFF.

The chain joins TRBV11-2 to TRBJ1-6, with unresolved D. The length of the CDR3 is 16 residues. The germline V gene encodes CDR1 SGHAT and CDR2 FQNNGV. V was clipped by 5 bases and J by 6 bases, with 17 bases between them. CDR3 DNA sequence: TGTGCCAGCAGCCTACCGGGCAGCGGGGTTAATTCACCCCTCCACTTT. Encoded protein: CASSLPGSGVNSPLHF. Together with reference TRBV11-2 and TRBJ1-6, the CDR3 gives the full variable domain: EAGVAQSPRYKIIEKRQSVAFWCNPISGHATLYWYQQILGQGPKLLIQFQNNGVVDDSQLPKDRFSAERLKGVDSTLKIQPAKLEDSAVYLCASSLPGSGVNSPLHFGNGTRLTVT.

J is TRBJ1-2 and V is TRBV5-6; D possibly corresponds to TRBD1 (6 bases). V was clipped by 0 bases and J by 5 bases, with 14 bases between them. The CDR3 contains 15 residues. Germline V CDR1 and CDR2: SGHDT, YYEEEE. The CDR3: CASSLDLTGYYGYTF. Written as DNA, the CDR3 is TGTGCCAGCAGCTTGGATTTAACAGGGTATTATGGCTACACCTTC.

The chain links TRBV28 to TRBJ2-7, with 7 nucleotides matching TRBD1. V shed 4 bases, J shed 0 bases, and the junction held 3 bases outside the gene matches. CDR3 size: 14 residues. Per the germline V gene, CDR1 is MDHEN and CDR2 is SYDVKM. CDR3 sequence reads: CASSSTGSSYEQYF. The CDR3, as DNA: TGTGCCAGCAGTTCGACAGGGAGCTCCTACGAGCAGTACTTC.

V is TRBV2 and J is TRBJ1-1; D not resolved. Per germline, CDR1 SNHLY and CDR2 FYNNEI. V was clipped by 5 bases and J by 4 bases, with 11 bases between them. The CDR3 contains 13 residues. CDR3: CASSSFEGTEAFF. In DNA form, the CDR3 reads TGTGCCAGCAGTTCCTTCGAGGGCACTGAAGCTTTCTTT.

This rearrangement joins TRBV6-2 or TRBV6-3 to TRBJ2-6; a possible D gene is TRBD1 (6 bases). V dropped 5 bases and J dropped 0 bases, with 17 bases sitting between them. The CDR3 has 18 amino acids. Germline CDR1 and CDR2: MNHEY and SVGEGT. The CDR3 DNA reads as TGTGCCAGCAGTCCCCGTGGGGGCTGGAGCTCTGGGGCCAACGTCCTGACTTTC. It yields the protein CASSPRGGWSSGANVLTF.

This sequence joins TRBV18 and TRBJ1-1; 8 bases align to TRBD1. The CDR3 is 13 amino acids. Germline V gives CDR1 KGHSH, CDR2 LQKENI. Losses at the gene ends were 6 bases for V and 10 bases for J; bases not matched to a gene: 10. This CDR3 reads CASSKLDRGSAFF. For the CDR3, the DNA is TGTGCCAGCTCGAAATTAGACAGGGGCTCAGCTTTCTTT.

Remarks on this clone: Other DNA sequences of this sample code for an identical CDR3. The rearrangement uses TRBV19 and TRBJ2-7, with 11 bases aligning to TRBD2. The V gene end was trimmed by 1 base and the J gene end by 4 bases; junction bases not matched to a gene: 3. The CDR3 is made up of 15 amino acids. CDR1 is LNHDA and CDR2 is SQIVND in the germline V gene (reference sequence). The CDR3 sequence: CASSIGLAGTYEQYF. The CDR3, as DNA: TGTGCCAGTAGTATAGGACTAGCGGGGACTTACGAGCAGTACTTC.

The genes are TRBV19 and TRBJ1-2, with D possibly matching TRBD1 (6 bases). Germline CDR1 is LNHDA and CDR2 is SQIVND (reference sequence). The V end lost 6 bases, the J end lost 6 bases, and 20 bases lay between the germline ends. This CDR3 region has 15 residues. The DNA of the CDR3 is TGTGCCAGTAGCCCCCATCCAGGGGAAGGCAATGGCTACACCTTC. Translated: CASSPHPGEGNGYTF.

The rearrangement links TRBV19 to TRBJ1-5; TRBD1 agrees at 12 bases. V dropped 4 bases and J dropped 6; count of bases not matched to a gene: 10. The CDR3 sequence is 17 residues long. Germline V CDR1 and CDR2: LNHDA, SQIVND (reference sequence). CDR3 in amino acids: CASSSPGQGAQGQPQHF. The CDR3 DNA follows: TGTGCCAGTAGTAGCCCGGGACAGGGGGCGCAAGGTCAGCCCCAGCATTTT. Filled out from reference TRBV19 and TRBJ1-5, the complete variable domain reads DGGITQSPKYLFRKEGQNVTLSCEQNLNHDAMYWYRQDPGQGLRLIYYSQIVNDFQKGDIAEGYSVSREKKESFPLTVTSAQKNPTAFYLCASSSPGQGAQGQPQHFGDGTRLSIL.

The rearrangement uses TRBV28 and TRBJ1-6, with TRBD1 matching over 8 bases. The germline V gene has CDR1 MDHEN and CDR2 SYDVKM. V lost 9 bases, J lost 7 bases, and 17 bases stayed unmatched. This CDR3 is built from 17 residues. The CDR3 sequence is CASLNLGQGGTNSPLHF. In nucleotides, the CDR3 is TGTGCCAGTTTAAACCTCGGACAGGGCGGCACAAATTCACCCCTCCACTTT. Supplemented by reference TRBV28 and TRBJ1-6, the full variable domain reads DVKVTQSSRYLVKRTGEKVFLECVQDMDHENMFWYRQDPGLGLRLIYFSYDVKMKEKGDIPEGYSVSREKKERFSLILESASTNQTSMYLCASLNLGQGGTNSPLHFGNGTRLTVT.

There are a few counts of this clone. The CDR3 here is CASSDYPGSGDTEAFF. The CDR3 DNA sequence: TGCGCCAGCAGTGATTACCCAGGTTCAGGTGACACTGAAGCTTTCTTT. The chain uses TRBV10-2 and TRBJ1-1, with D unresolved. CDR1 is WSHSY, CDR2 SAAADI, per germline. V was cut by 3 bases and J by 3 bases, with 17 bases left in between. This CDR3 comprises 16 residues.

This clone was found once. This chain joins TRBV14 and TRBJ2-7; D might be TRBD2 (6 bases). Germline CDR1 and CDR2: SGHDN and FVKESK. The CDR3 is 15 residues long. The V and J ends lost 4 bases and 9 bases respectively, with 22 bases between them. This CDR3 reads CASSRLDPGRGPQYF. The CDR3 DNA sequence: TGTGCCAGCAGCCGTCTGGACCCCGGGAGAGGACCGCAGTACTTC. Full variable domain (outside the CDR3, taken from reference TRBV14 and TRBJ2-7): EAGVTQFPSHSVIEKGQTVTLRCDPISGHDNLYWYRRVMGKEIKFLLHFVKESKQDESGMPNNRFLAERTGGTYSTLKVQPAELEDSGVYFCASSRLDPGRGPQYFGPGTRLTVT.

The V call is TRBV7-2, the J call TRBJ1-2, with unresolved D. Trimming removed 2 bases from V and 1 base from J, with 8 bases in between. There are 14 residues in the CDR3. Germline lookup yields CDR1 SGHTA and CDR2 FQGNSA. The CDR3 DNA follows: TGTGCCAGCAGCTTACCCGGGGTTAACTATGGCTACACCTTC. It specifies CASSLPGVNYGYTF.

The chain combines TRBV19 with TRBJ1-5; D not resolved. The germline V and J ends were trimmed by 3 bases and 1 base, with 10 bases remaining between them. Germline CDR1 is LNHDA and CDR2 is SQIVND (reference sequence). The CDR3 sequence is 15 residues long. The CDR3 is CASSIYSVSNQPQHF. DNA of the CDR3: TGTGCCAGTAGTATTTACAGTGTAAGCAATCAGCCCCAGCATTTT.

The chain recombines TRBV27 with TRBJ1-6; no clear D gene. Germline V gene data show CDR1 as MNHEY and CDR2 as SMNVEV (reference sequence). The CDR3 has 13 residues. The V and J ends lost 11 bases and 4 bases respectively, with 12 bases between them. CDR3 nucleotide sequence: TGTGCCCGTCCCTCTACTTATAATTCACCCCTCCACTTT. This encodes CARPSTYNSPLHF.

The V gene is TRBV29-1, the J gene TRBJ2-7, with D maybe TRBD2 (6 bases). The germline CDR1 and CDR2 sequences are SQVTM and ANQGSEA. The V end was cut by 6 bases, the J end by 3 bases, with 15 bases between. The CDR3 loop spans 13 amino acids. The CDR3 sequence: CSVLTSANYEQYF. In DNA, the CDR3 is TGCAGCGTACTGACTAGTGCAAACTACGAGCAGTACTTC.

The chain combines TRBV18 with TRBJ1-1; TRBD1 aligns across 10 bases. The CDR3 length is 15 residues. V lost 3 bases, J lost 3 bases, and 4 bases stayed unmatched. Germline V CDR1 and CDR2: KGHSH, LQKENI. DNA of the CDR3: TGTGCCAGCTCACCCGCGACAGGGGGCTACACTGAAGCTTTCTTT. The encoded protein is CASSPATGGYTEAFF.

The CDR3 is CASSVVGAATQYF. CDR3 DNA: TGTGCCAGTAGTGTCGTTGGGGCCGCGACCCAGTACTTC. The V call is TRBV19, the J call TRBJ2-5, with D maybe TRBD1 (5 bases). CDR3 length: 13 amino acids. V gave up 5 bases and J gave up 7 bases, with 14 bases separating them. Germline CDR1 is LNHDA and CDR2 is SQIVND (reference sequence).